Described below is a single T cell receptor (beta chain) sequence and its context. Its antigen is as yet unknown. Sequence at one end of the junction differs from germline and may be a read error. These data belong to a study of tumor-infiltrating lymphocytes in primary liver carcinoma. Study in general: Measuring about 4 to 10 cm across, the tumors were staged as T1-T3 N0M0.

Overall study results and limits: Tumor-adjacent and tumor-blood pairs shared less of their repertoires than tumor region pairs shared. Tumors had a top-250-clone fraction that was significantly higher than blood (p = 0.039).

With 500 ng total RNA as template and a constant-region primer, TCR beta cDNA was made. TCR beta libraries came from three nested multiplex PCR rounds using slightly modified ARM-PCR. The first two PCR rounds used TRBV1-TRBV30 forward primers with a C-beta reverse primer, 10 cycles each. TCRdb fed the multiplex PCR reads into MiXCR, producing one record per CDR3 protein. The table records around 190,000 distinct CDR3 sequences, about 82% of them present only once. Germline CDR1 reads SQVTM; CDR2 reads ANQGSEA. The CDR3 loop spans 15 amino acids. Starting material for RNA and DNA co-extraction consisted of roughly 20-34 mg of unsorted bulk tissue. There were five separate regions sampled from each tumor.

Sample: tumor tissue from primary liver carcinoma. The chain recombines TRBV29-1 with TRBJ1-2; 10 bases match TRBD1. This sequence was found in a man aged 35 to 55 with primary liver carcinoma and hepatitis B virus infection. CDR3 loop: CSVAYTGTGVLGYTF. In nucleotides, the CDR3 is TGCAGTGTTGCATACACCGGGACAGGGGTCTTGGGTTACACCTTC.